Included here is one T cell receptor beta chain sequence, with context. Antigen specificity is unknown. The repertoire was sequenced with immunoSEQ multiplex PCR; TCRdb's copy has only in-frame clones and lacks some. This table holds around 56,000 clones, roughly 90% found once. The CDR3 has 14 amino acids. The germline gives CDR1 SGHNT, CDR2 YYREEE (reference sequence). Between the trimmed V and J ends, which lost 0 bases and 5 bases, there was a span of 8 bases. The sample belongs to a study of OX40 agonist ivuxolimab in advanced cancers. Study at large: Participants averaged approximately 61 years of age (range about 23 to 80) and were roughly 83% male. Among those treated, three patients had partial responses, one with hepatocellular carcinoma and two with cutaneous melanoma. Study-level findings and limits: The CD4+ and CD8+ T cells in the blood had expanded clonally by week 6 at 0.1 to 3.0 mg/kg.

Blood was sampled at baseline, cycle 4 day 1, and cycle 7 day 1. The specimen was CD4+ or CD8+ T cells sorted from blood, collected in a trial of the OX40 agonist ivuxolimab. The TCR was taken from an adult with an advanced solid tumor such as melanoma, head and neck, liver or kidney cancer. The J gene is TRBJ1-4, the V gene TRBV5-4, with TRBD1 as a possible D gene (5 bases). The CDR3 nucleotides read TGTGCCAGCAGCTTGGACGGACAAAATGAAAAACTGTTTTTT. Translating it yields CASSLDGQNEKLFF.